Following are 15 T cell receptor beta chains from one sample sequenced in a study of blood T cell repertoires in COVID-19. Repertoires were generated with immunoSEQ multiplex PCR, while TCRdb's copy carries only in-frame clones and drops some. In the table there are 150,000 or so clones, 70% to 80% of which are singletons. The sequenced sample was peripheral blood. The source of these receptors is an older woman with COVID-19, enrolled during active disease.

This clone was seen more than once but under ten times. The rearrangement joins TRBV19 to TRBJ1-2; D is uncertain. The V end lost 5 bases, the J end lost 2 bases, and 12 bases lay between the germline ends. CDR3 length: 14 residues. Per the germline V gene, CDR1 is LNHDA and CDR2 is SQIVND (reference sequence). The CDR3 nucleotides read TGTGCCAGTAGTCCGAGGCCGAACAACTATGGCTACACCTTC. Translation gives CASSPRPNNYGYTF.

CDR3 sequence: CAWSGAPVQETQYF. CDR3 sequence (DNA): TGTGCCTGGAGCGGAGCTCCCGTGCAGGAGACCCAGTACTTC. The rearrangement joins TRBV30 to TRBJ2-5; D not certain. V lost 3 bases, J lost 5 bases, and 16 bases lay in between. This CDR3 is 14 amino acids long. Germline CDR1 and CDR2: GTSNPN and SVGIG (reference sequence).

This chain connects TRBV27 to TRBJ2-7; 8 bases agree with TRBD1. V gave up 4 bases and J gave up 0 bases; unmatched junction bases: 14. Germline V CDR1 and CDR2: MNHEY, SMNVEV (reference sequence). The CDR3 spans 18 residues. The CDR3 protein is CASSSTPLGQAYSYEQYF. DNA for the CDR3: TGTGCCAGCAGTTCAACCCCTCTGGGACAGGCATACTCCTACGAGCAGTACTTC.

The chain carries TRBV4-2 and TRBJ2-2; 13 positions match TRBD2. Germline values: CDR1 LGHNA, CDR2 YNFKEQ. The length of the CDR3 is 20 residues. Trimming took 2 bases from V and 3 from J; bases not matched to a gene: 12. The CDR3 loop reads CASSQSVPGLAGKYTGELFF. The CDR3 nucleotides are TGTGCCAGCAGCCAATCCGTACCGGGACTAGCGGGGAAGTACACCGGGGAGCTGTTTTTT.

A single count supports this clone. The DNA for the CDR3 is TGCGCCAGCAGCTTGGACGGGGGAGCGAGCAATCAGCCCCAGCATTTT. Protein product: CASSLDGGASNQPQHF. V usage is TRBV5-1 and J usage is TRBJ1-5, with D perhaps matching TRBD1 (5 bases). V gave up 0 bases and J gave up 1 base, with 11 bases separating them. CDR1 and CDR2 from the germline V gene are SGHRS and YFSETQ. This CDR3 is 16 amino acids long.

The chain is built from TRBV15 and TRBJ1-1; unclear D gene. CDR3 length: 15 amino acids. The germline gives CDR1 LNHNV, CDR2 YYDKDF (reference sequence). Trimming removed 1 base from V and 2 bases from J, with 11 bases in between. CDR3 region: CATSRAGVYNTEAFF. As DNA, the CDR3 is TGTGCCACCAGCAGAGCCGGTGTCTATAACACTGAAGCTTTCTTT.

The V call is TRBV4-2, the J call TRBJ1-3; 8 positions agree with TRBD1. The junction had 4 bases not matched to a gene; V was cut back by 0 bases and J by 3 bases. CDR1 and CDR2 from the germline V gene are LGHNA and YNFKEQ. The length of the CDR3 is 16 residues. The CDR3 region has the DNA TGTGCCAGCAGCCAAGAAGGACAGGGAGGTGGAAACACCATATATTTT. Translation gives CASSQEGQGGGNTIYF.

The rearrangement links TRBV28 to TRBJ2-7; possible D gene TRBD1, 6 bases. There are 13 residues in the CDR3. Trimming removed 3 bases from V and 2 bases from J, with 8 bases in between. Germline CDR1 and CDR2: MDHEN and SYDVKM. CDR3 amino acids: CASSLTGPYEQYV. CDR3 bases: TGTGCCAGCAGTTTGACAGGCCCCTACGAGCAGTACGTC.

The genes are TRBV2 and TRBJ1-5; D ambiguous. The germline V and J ends were trimmed by 6 bases and 2 bases, with 17 bases remaining between them. The germline V gene encodes CDR1 SNHLY and CDR2 FYNNEI. The CDR3 consists of 16 residues. The CDR3 DNA reads TGTGCCAGCAGCCCCTCTACCGGGTCTGGCAATCAGCCCCAGCATTTT. It yields the protein CASSPSTGSGNQPQHF.

This clone is a singleton in its sample. V is TRBV27 and J is TRBJ2-5; no firm D call. The CDR3 totals 12 residues. The ends were cut back, 5 bases at V and 5 bases at J, with 9 bases in the middle. CDR1 is MNHEY and CDR2 is SMNVEV in the germline V gene (reference sequence). The CDR3 region has the DNA TGTGCCAGCAGTGGTCCCGGGGAGACCCAGTACTTC. Encoded protein: CASSGPGETQYF.

V is TRBV19 and J is TRBJ1-2, with no clear D. There are 14 residues in the CDR3. V dropped 5 bases and J dropped 8 bases, with 18 bases sitting between them. Per the germline V gene, CDR1 is LNHDA and CDR2 is SQIVND (reference sequence). The CDR3 loop is CASSPSTGWIGYTF. In DNA, the CDR3 is TGTGCCAGTAGTCCCTCGACGGGATGGATAGGCTACACCTTC.

The rearrangement joins TRBV24-1 to TRBJ2-4; 12 bases line up with TRBD2. The length of the CDR3 is 15 residues. Per the germline V gene, CDR1 is KGHDR and CDR2 is SFDVKD. The V gene end was trimmed by 5 bases and the J gene end by 3 bases; junction bases not matched to a gene: 1. In DNA form, the CDR3 reads TGTGCCACCAGTGTACTAGCGGGGGGCAAAAACATTCAGTACTTC. Translation: CATSVLAGGKNIQYF.

J is TRBJ2-5 and V is TRBV2; 12 bases match TRBD2. Germline CDR1 and CDR2: SNHLY and FYNNEI. The J segment lost 5 bases and the V segment lost 1 base, leaving 2 bases of the junction unmatched. There are 15 residues in the CDR3. DNA of the CDR3: TGTGCCAGCAGTGAAGGGCTAGCGGGAGGGGAGACCCAGTACTTC. Amino acid sequence: CASSEGLAGGETQYF.

The chain uses TRBV20-1 and TRBJ2-1; D perhaps matches TRBD2 (5 bases). The CDR3 totals 15 residues. Trimming shortened V by 3 bases and J by 2 bases, and 14 bases separated the two germline ends. CDR1 and CDR2 from the germline V gene are DFQATT and SNEGSKA (reference sequence). This CDR3 is CSASAEARPYNEQFF. The CDR3 DNA sequence: TGCAGTGCTAGTGCGGAGGCCCGCCCCTACAATGAGCAGTTCTTC.

The J gene is TRBJ2-7, the V gene TRBV6-5; 7 bases match TRBD1. From germline, CDR1 is MNHEY and CDR2 SVGAGI. The CDR3 length is 13 residues. V gave up 6 bases and J gave up 3 bases; unmatched junction bases: 5. The CDR3 sequence: CASRPGQLYEQYF. CDR3 nucleotide sequence: TGTGCCAGCAGACCGGGACAGCTCTACGAGCAGTACTTC.